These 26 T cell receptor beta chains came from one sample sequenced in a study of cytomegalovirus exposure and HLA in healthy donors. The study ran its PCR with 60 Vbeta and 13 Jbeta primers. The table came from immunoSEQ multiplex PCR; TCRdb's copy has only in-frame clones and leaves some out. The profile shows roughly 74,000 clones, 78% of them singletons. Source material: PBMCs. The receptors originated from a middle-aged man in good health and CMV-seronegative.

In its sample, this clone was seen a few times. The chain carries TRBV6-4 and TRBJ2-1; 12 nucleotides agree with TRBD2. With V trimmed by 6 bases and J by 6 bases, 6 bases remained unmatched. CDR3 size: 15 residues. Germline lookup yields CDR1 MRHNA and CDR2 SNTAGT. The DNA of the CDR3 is TGTGCCAGCAGACGACTAGCGGGAGAAGGCAATGAGCAGTTCTTC. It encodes CASRRLAGEGNEQFF.

The CDR3 nucleotides are TGCGCCAGCAGCTTGGGACTAGCGGGAGTACGTTCGGGGTACGAGCAGTACTTC. Amino acids: CASSLGLAGVRSGYEQYF. This chain links TRBV5-1 with TRBJ2-7; TRBD2 matches 12 bases. CDR1 and CDR2 (germline): SGHRS, YFSETQ. The CDR3 spans 18 residues. J gave up 4 bases and V 0 bases, and 11 bases lay outside the gene matches.

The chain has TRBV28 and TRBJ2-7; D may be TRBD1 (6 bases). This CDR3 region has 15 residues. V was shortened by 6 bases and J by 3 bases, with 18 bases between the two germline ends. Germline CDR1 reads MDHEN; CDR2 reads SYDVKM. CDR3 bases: TGTGCCAGCAGGGGTTCAGGGGCACCACACTACGAGCAGTACTTC. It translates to CASRGSGAPHYEQYF.

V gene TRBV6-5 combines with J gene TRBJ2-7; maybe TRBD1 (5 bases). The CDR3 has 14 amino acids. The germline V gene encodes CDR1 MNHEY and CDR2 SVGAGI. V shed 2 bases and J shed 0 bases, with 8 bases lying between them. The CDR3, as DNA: TGTGCCAGCAGTTACCGTGACAGCTCCTACGAGCAGTACTTC. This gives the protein CASSYRDSSYEQYF.

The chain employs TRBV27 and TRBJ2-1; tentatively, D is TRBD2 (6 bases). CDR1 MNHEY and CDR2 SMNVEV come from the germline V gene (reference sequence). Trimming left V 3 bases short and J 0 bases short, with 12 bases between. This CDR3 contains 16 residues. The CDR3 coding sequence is TGTGCCAGCAGTTTCTCCCTAGCGAGCTCCTACAATGAGCAGTTCTTC. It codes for CASSFSLASSYNEQFF.

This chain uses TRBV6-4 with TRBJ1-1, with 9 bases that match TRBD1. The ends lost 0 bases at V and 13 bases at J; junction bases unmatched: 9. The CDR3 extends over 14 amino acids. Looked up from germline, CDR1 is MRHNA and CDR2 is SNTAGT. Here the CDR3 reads CASSDSGDRDALFF. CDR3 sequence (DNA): TGTGCCAGCAGTGACTCCGGGGACAGGGACGCCCTTTTCTTT.

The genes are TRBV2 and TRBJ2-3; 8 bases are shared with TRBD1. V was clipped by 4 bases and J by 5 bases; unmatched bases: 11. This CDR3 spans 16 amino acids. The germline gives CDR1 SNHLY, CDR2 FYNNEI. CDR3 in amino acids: CASSGYGRGLVDTQYF. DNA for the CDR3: TGTGCCAGCAGTGGGTATGGCAGGGGGCTTGTAGATACGCAGTATTTT.

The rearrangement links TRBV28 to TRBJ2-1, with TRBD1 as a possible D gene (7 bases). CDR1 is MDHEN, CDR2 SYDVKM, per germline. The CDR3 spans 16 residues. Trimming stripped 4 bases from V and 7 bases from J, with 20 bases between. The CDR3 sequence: CASSSPGGSRANEQFF. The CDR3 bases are TGTGCCAGCAGTTCCCCAGGGGGGAGTAGGGCGAATGAGCAGTTCTTC.

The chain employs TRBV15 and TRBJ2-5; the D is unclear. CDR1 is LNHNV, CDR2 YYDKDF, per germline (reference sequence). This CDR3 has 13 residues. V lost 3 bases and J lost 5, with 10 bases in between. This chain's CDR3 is CATSSNGAETQYF. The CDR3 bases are TGTGCCACCAGCAGTAACGGAGCGGAGACCCAGTACTTC.

The CDR3 loop is CASSERSNDEQYF. The DNA for the CDR3 is TGTGCCAGCAGTGAGCGTTCCAACGACGAGCAGTACTTC. V and J are TRBV6-1 and TRBJ2-7; D is undetermined. The CDR3 covers 13 residues. CDR1 MNHNS and CDR2 SASEGT come from the germline V gene. Trimming stripped 3 bases from V and 5 bases from J, with 11 bases between.

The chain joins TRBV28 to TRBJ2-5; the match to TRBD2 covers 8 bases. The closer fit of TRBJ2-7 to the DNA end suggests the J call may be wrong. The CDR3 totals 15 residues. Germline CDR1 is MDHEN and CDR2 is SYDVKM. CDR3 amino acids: CASINSGVHYYEQYF. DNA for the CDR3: TGTGCCAGCATCAATAGCGGGGTTCACTACTACGAGCAGTACTTC.

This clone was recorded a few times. The CDR3 nucleotides read TGTGCCAGCCGGACCTTAGGGGCTACCGAGCAGTACTTC. Residues: CASRTLGATEQYF. The rearrangement links TRBV28 to TRBJ2-7; D is perhaps TRBD1 (5 bases). The CDR3 contains 13 residues. Per the germline V gene, CDR1 is MDHEN and CDR2 is SYDVKM. V lost 8 bases and J 6 bases, leaving 17 bases between the germline ends.

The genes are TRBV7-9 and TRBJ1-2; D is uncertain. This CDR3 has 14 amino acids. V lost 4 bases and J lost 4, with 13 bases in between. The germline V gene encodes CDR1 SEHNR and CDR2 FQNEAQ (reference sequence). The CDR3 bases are TGTGCCAGCAGCTACTCGAGAGGCGGCTATGGCTACACCTTC. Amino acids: CASSYSRGGYGYTF.

Here the CDR3 DNA reads TGTGCCAGCAGTTTACTATTTACTAGCGGGAGCCCAGATACGCAGTATTTT. Translation gives CASSLLFTSGSPDTQYF. The V gene is TRBV27, the J gene TRBJ2-3, with TRBD2 identical over 11 bases. The V segment lost 2 bases and the J segment 4 bases; nucleotides outside the gene matches: 8. The CDR3 totals 17 residues. Germline values: CDR1 MNHEY, CDR2 SMNVEV (reference sequence).

CDR3: CASRPGLADTSGANVLTF. The CDR3 DNA follows: TGCGCCAGCAGACCGGGACTAGCGGATACCTCTGGGGCCAACGTCCTGACTTTC. The V gene is TRBV5-1, the J gene TRBJ2-6, with 11 bases matching TRBD2. The CDR3 totals 18 residues. V trimming: 5 bases; J trimming: 0 bases; junction bases outside the gene matches: 7. CDR1 and CDR2 (germline): SGHRS, YFSETQ.

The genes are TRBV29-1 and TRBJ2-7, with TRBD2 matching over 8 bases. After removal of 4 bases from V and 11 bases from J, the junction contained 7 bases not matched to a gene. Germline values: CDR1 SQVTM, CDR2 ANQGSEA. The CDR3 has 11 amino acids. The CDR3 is CSVGLELAEYF. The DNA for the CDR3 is TGCAGCGTTGGGTTGGAACTAGCGGAGTACTTC.

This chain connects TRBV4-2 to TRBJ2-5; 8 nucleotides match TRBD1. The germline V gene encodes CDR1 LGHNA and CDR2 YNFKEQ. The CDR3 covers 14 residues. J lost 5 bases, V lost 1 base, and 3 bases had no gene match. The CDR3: CASSQVGQGETQYF. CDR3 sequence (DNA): TGTGCCAGCAGCCAAGTCGGACAGGGCGAGACCCAGTACTTC.

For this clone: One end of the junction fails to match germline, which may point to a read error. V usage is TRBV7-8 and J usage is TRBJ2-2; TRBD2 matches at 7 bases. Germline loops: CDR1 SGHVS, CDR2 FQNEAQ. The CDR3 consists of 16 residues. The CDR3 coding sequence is TGTGCCAGCAGCCCATCCCCAGCGGGATCAACCGGAGAGCTGTTTTTT. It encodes CASSPSPAGSTGELFF.

The CDR3 bases are TGCGCCTTCCGGGAAGTCCCCTACGAGCAGTACTTC. Translating gives CAFREVPYEQYF. The chain links TRBV5-1 to TRBJ2-7, with D possibly matching TRBD2 (5 bases). Germline-derived CDR1 and CDR2 are SGHRS and YFSETQ. The V end was cut by 10 bases, the J end by 2 bases, with 13 bases between. The CDR3 consists of 12 residues.

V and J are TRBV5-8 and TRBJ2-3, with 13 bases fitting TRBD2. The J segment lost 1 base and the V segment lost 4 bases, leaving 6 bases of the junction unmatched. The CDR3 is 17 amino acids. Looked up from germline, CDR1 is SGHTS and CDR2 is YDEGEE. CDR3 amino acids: CASSVGGLAGGTDTQYF. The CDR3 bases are TGTGCCAGCAGCGTAGGTGGACTAGCGGGGGGCACAGATACGCAGTATTTT.

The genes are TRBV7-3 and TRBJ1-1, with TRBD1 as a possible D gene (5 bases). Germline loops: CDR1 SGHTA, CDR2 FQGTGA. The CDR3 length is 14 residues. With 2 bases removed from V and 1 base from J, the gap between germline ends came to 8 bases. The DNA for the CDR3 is TGTGCCAGCAGCTTAGCGGGGCCGAACACTGAAGCTTTCTTT. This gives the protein CASSLAGPNTEAFF.

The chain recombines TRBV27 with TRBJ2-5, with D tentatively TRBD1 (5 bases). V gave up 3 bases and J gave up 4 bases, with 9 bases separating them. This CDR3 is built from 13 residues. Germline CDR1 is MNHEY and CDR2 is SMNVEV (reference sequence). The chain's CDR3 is CASSFDSGETQYF. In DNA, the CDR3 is TGTGCCAGCAGTTTCGACAGTGGAGAGACCCAGTACTTC.

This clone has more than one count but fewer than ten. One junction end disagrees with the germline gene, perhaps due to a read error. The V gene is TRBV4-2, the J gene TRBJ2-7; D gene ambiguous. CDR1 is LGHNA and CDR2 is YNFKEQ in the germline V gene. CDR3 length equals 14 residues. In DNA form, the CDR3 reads TGTGCCAGCAGCCAAGAGGTGACTTCCTACGACCAGTACTTC. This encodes CASSQEVTSYDQYF.

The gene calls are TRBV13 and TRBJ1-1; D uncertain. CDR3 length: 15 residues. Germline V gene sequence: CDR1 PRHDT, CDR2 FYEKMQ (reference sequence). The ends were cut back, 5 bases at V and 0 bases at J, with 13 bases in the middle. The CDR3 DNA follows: TGTGCCAGCAGCCCCAGAGGGAACCTGAACACTGAAGCTTTCTTT. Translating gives CASSPRGNLNTEAFF.

The CDR3 DNA is TGTGCCAGCAGTTTGGCCCCCCGGGGTAATTCACCCCTCCACTTT. It translates to CASSLAPRGNSPLHF. The J gene is TRBJ1-6, the V gene TRBV6-5, with D hard to call. Germline CDR1 is MNHEY and CDR2 is SVGAGI. There are 15 residues in the CDR3. The ends were cut back, 4 bases at V and 6 bases at J, with 13 bases in the middle.

In DNA form, the CDR3 reads TGTGCTAGTGGTTTAGAGGCGGGAGGGTGGCAGTACTTC. Its translation is CASGLEAGGWQYF. V gene TRBV12-5 combines with J gene TRBJ2-7, with TRBD2 matching over 9 bases. Germline V lookup: CDR1 LGHNT, CDR2 FRNRAP. V lost 3 bases and J lost 9; bases outside the gene matches: 6. The CDR3 totals 13 residues.